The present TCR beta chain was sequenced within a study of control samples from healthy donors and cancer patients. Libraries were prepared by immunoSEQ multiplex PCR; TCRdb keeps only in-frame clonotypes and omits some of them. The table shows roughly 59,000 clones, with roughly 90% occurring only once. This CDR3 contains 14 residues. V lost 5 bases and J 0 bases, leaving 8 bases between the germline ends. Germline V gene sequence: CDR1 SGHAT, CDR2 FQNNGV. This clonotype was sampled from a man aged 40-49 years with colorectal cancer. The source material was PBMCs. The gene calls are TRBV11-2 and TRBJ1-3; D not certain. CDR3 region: CASSRFSSGNTIYF. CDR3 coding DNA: TGTGCCAGCAGCCGGTTCAGCTCTGGAAACACCATATATTTT.